This passage covers 24 T cell receptor beta chains from one sample sequenced in a study of cytomegalovirus exposure and HLA in healthy donors. A multiplex PCR was run with 60 Vbeta primers and 13 Jbeta primers. The table came from immunoSEQ multiplex PCR; TCRdb's copy has only in-frame clones and leaves some out. Found here are about 160,000 clones, roughly 82% of them singletons; the top ten hold roughly 1.6%. Source material: PBMCs. These receptors were obtained from a girl aged 5 to 17 in good health and CMV-seropositive.

V and J are TRBV10-1 and TRBJ2-2, with 9 bases lining up with TRBD2. The CDR3 covers 14 residues. V lost 6 bases, J lost 7 bases, and 6 bases stayed unmatched. The V gene's germline CDR1 is WNHNN and CDR2 SYGVQD (reference sequence). CDR3 sequence reads: CASSERGVGGELFF. The DNA for the CDR3 is TGCGCCAGCAGCGAGCGGGGGGTCGGCGGGGAGCTGTTTTTT.

The V gene is TRBV7-9, the J gene TRBJ1-4; no firm D call. Between the trimmed V and J ends, which lost 3 bases and 8 bases, there was a span of 4 bases. This CDR3 spans 11 amino acids. The germline CDR1 and CDR2 sequences are SEHNR and FQNEAQ (reference sequence). The CDR3 DNA is TGTGCCAGCAGCTTTAGAGAAAAACTGTTTTTT. It codes for CASSFREKLFF.

The chain is built from TRBV19 and TRBJ2-7; TRBD2 matches at 8 bases. Per the germline V gene, CDR1 is LNHDA and CDR2 is SQIVND (reference sequence). Unmatched junction bases numbered 11, after V lost 5 bases and J lost 2 bases. This CDR3 comprises 16 residues. The CDR3 DNA reads TGTGCCAGTAGTCCCCGCAGCGGGGGCCGCCCCTACGAGCAGTACTTC. Encoded protein: CASSPRSGGRPYEQYF.

The V and J genes are TRBV7-8 and TRBJ2-3; weak D call: TRBD1 (6 bases). The length of the CDR3 is 14 residues. Between the trimmed V and J ends, which lost 3 bases and 2 bases, there was a span of 9 bases. Germline CDR1 reads SGHVS; CDR2 reads FQNEAQ. The CDR3 reads CASSLDRATDTQYF. DNA for the CDR3: TGTGCCAGCAGCTTGGACAGAGCCACAGATACGCAGTATTTT. Variable domain in full (rest from reference TRBV7-8 and TRBJ2-3): GAGVSQSPRYKVAKRGQDVALRCDPISGHVSLFWYQQALGQGPEFLTYFQNEAQLDKSGLPSDRFFAERPEGSVSTLKIQRTQQEDSAVYLCASSLDRATDTQYFGPGTRLTVL.

This clone was picked up a small number of times. V usage is TRBV5-1 and J usage is TRBJ2-2; TRBD2 aligns across 11 bases. Per the germline V gene, CDR1 is SGHRS and CDR2 is YFSETQ. CDR3 length: 17 residues. Trimming took 4 bases from V and 4 from J; bases not matched to a gene: 9. The CDR3 bases are TGCGCCAGCAGCCCCTGGTCGCTAGCGGGGGGCACCGGGGAGCTGTTTTTT. Its protein is CASSPWSLAGGTGELFF. Complete variable domain (other parts from reference TRBV5-1 and TRBJ2-2): KAGVTQTPRYLIKTRGQQVTLSCSPISGHRSVSWYQQTPGQGLQFLFEYFSETQRNKGNFPGRFSGRQFSNSRSEMNVSTLELGDSALYLCASSPWSLAGGTGELFFGEGSRLTVL.

This clone was found once. This chain connects TRBV6-1 to TRBJ1-2; D is perhaps TRBD1 (5 bases). Per germline, CDR1 MNHNS and CDR2 SASEGT. This CDR3 spans 13 amino acids. The V and J ends lost 4 bases and 5 bases respectively, with 11 bases between them. The CDR3 loop is CASSGIQGYGYTF. The CDR3 DNA reads TGTGCCAGCAGTGGGATCCAGGGTTATGGCTACACCTTC.

This clone was counted only a few times. The chain employs TRBV11-2 and TRBJ2-7, with 13 bases identical to TRBD2. V trimming: 6 bases; J trimming: 2 bases; junction bases outside the gene matches: 4. The CDR3 contains 15 residues. CDR1 and CDR2 (germline): SGHAT, FQNNGV. CDR3 region: CASSRTSGGPYEQYF. The DNA of the CDR3 is TGTGCCAGCAGTCGGACTAGCGGGGGCCCCTACGAGCAGTACTTC.

The rearrangement joins TRBV5-1 to TRBJ1-4, with TRBD1 matching over 12 bases. Germline loops: CDR1 SGHRS, CDR2 YFSETQ. Trimming took 1 base from V and 11 from J; bases not matched to a gene: 3. The CDR3 has 14 residues. The CDR3 loop reads CASSLPGQGAKLFF. The CDR3 coding sequence is TGCGCCAGCAGCTTGCCGGGACAGGGGGCGAAACTGTTTTTT.

The chain has TRBV25-1 and TRBJ2-1; a possible D gene is TRBD2 (6 bases). The CDR3 runs to 11 residues. Germline V gives CDR1 MGHDK, CDR2 SYGVNS. The V end was cut by 6 bases, the J end by 8 bases, with 8 bases between. The CDR3 bases are TGTGCCAGCAGAAGGGACTATGAGCAGTTCTTC. This translates into CASRRDYEQFF.

This sequence joins TRBV5-1 and TRBJ1-4; D unclear. Germline V lookup: CDR1 SGHRS, CDR2 YFSETQ. With 2 bases removed from V and 8 bases from J, the gap between germline ends came to 16 bases. The CDR3 spans 15 residues. In DNA, the CDR3 is TGCGCCAGCAGCTTCGACGTCCCACCGGGGGAAAAACTGTTTTTT. It translates to CASSFDVPPGEKLFF.

The genes are TRBV29-1 and TRBJ1-3, with D perhaps matching TRBD1 (6 bases). The CDR3 has 15 amino acids. CDR1 is SQVTM, CDR2 ANQGSEA, per germline. V lost 6 bases, J lost 6 bases, and 21 bases lay in between. The DNA for the CDR3 is TGCAGCGTCGGGGGGGCTGAGGGGGTTCAAAACACCATATATTTT. The encoded protein is CSVGGAEGVQNTIYF.

This clone was recorded only once. The V call is TRBV5-1, the J call TRBJ2-5; the D is unclear. This CDR3 region has 11 residues. Trimming removed 4 bases at V and 2 bases at J, with 3 bases between. CDR1 SGHRS and CDR2 YFSETQ come from the germline V gene. The CDR3 sequence is CASSVQETQYF. The CDR3 DNA is TGCGCCAGCAGCGTACAAGAGACCCAGTACTTC.

The genes are TRBV7-9 and TRBJ1-2, with D tentatively TRBD1 (6 bases). V lost 4 bases, J lost 4 bases, and 7 bases lay in between. This CDR3 has 12 amino acids. CDR1 and CDR2 (germline): SEHNR, FQNEAQ (reference sequence). The CDR3 sequence is CASSSDSYGYTF. CDR3 in DNA: TGTGCCAGCAGCTCGGACAGCTATGGCTACACCTTC.

The rearrangement links TRBV19 to TRBJ1-4; D ambiguous. Germline assignment: CDR1 LNHDA and CDR2 SQIVND (reference sequence). The CDR3 covers 14 residues. V shed 6 bases and J shed 10 bases, with 18 bases lying between them. CDR3 residues: CASSPTTENRKLFF. CDR3 nucleotide sequence: TGTGCCAGTAGCCCGACCACAGAGAATCGAAAACTGTTTTTT.

This clone is a singleton in its sample. The chain recombines TRBV5-1 with TRBJ2-3, with a weak D call TRBD2 (6 bases). Deletions cut 0 bases from V and 3 bases from J, with 8 bases between. Germline V lookup: CDR1 SGHRS, CDR2 YFSETQ. This CDR3 contains 14 residues. As DNA, the CDR3 is TGCGCCAGCAGCTTGGTCGCGGGAACAGATACGCAGTATTTT. As protein: CASSLVAGTDTQYF.

V is TRBV5-8 and J is TRBJ1-1; 8 bases align to TRBD1. Germline CDR1 and CDR2: SGHTS and YDEGEE. V lost 4 bases, J lost 4 bases, and 9 bases stayed unmatched. The length of the CDR3 is 15 residues. DNA for the CDR3: TGTGCCAGCAGCAACCCCGCAGGGGGCGTCACTGAAGCTTTCTTT. Protein: CASSNPAGGVTEAFF.

The chain recombines TRBV19 with TRBJ2-5; 11 nucleotides match TRBD2. CDR1 is LNHDA, CDR2 SQIVND, per germline (reference sequence). The V segment lost 6 bases and the J segment 3 bases; nucleotides outside the gene matches: 0. This CDR3 has 13 amino acids. Written as DNA, the CDR3 is TGTGCCAGTAGACTAGCGGGGGAAGAGACCCAGTACTTC. The encoded protein is CASRLAGEETQYF. Variable domain in full (rest from reference TRBV19 and TRBJ2-5): DGGITQSPKYLFRKEGQNVTLSCEQNLNHDAMYWYRQDPGQGLRLIYYSQIVNDFQKGDIAEGYSVSREKKESFPLTVTSAQKNPTAFYLCASRLAGEETQYFGPGTRLLVL.

CDR3 residues: CASSLMGRGTEAFF. CDR3 in DNA: TGTGCCAGCAGCTTGATGGGGAGGGGCACTGAAGCTTTCTTT. The rearrangement uses TRBV5-5 and TRBJ1-1; a weak D match, TRBD1 (5 bases). The germline CDR1 and CDR2 sequences are SGHKS and YYEKEE (reference sequence). Between the trimmed V and J ends, which lost 1 base and 4 bases, there was a span of 11 bases. The CDR3 consists of 14 residues.

The V gene is TRBV21-1, the J gene TRBJ2-7; the table's D call TRBD1 went unverified against the DNA. TRBV21-1 is described as a pseudogene. The CDR3 consists of 18 residues. CDR3 DNA sequence: TGTGCCAGCAGCGGCCGTTCAATACCGGGACAGGGAACCTACGAGCAGTACTTC. This encodes CASSGRSIPGQGTYEQYF.

The CDR3: CASSPGTYTYEQYF. CDR3 DNA sequence: TGTGCCAGCAGCCCCGGGACATACACCTACGAGCAGTACTTC. The gene calls are TRBV11-2 and TRBJ2-7, with D possibly being TRBD1 (6 bases). Germline CDR1 is SGHAT and CDR2 is FQNNGV. CDR3 length equals 14 residues. V was clipped by 5 bases and J by 2 bases, with 13 bases between them.

This clone was seen only once. The CDR3 DNA reads as TGTGCCAGCAGCTTAGCGCTAACTCAGGGGGAGACCCAGTACTTC. As protein: CASSLALTQGETQYF. The chain uses TRBV7-9 and TRBJ2-5, with D perhaps matching TRBD1 (6 bases). CDR1 and CDR2 (germline): SEHNR, FQNEAQ (reference sequence). The ends were cut back, 0 bases at V and 5 bases at J, with 13 bases in the middle. The CDR3 sequence is 15 residues long.

The chain uses TRBV2 and TRBJ1-1, with 7 bases lining up with TRBD1. J lost 4 bases, V lost 6 bases, and 5 bases had no gene match. Looked up from germline, CDR1 is SNHLY and CDR2 is FYNNEI. This CDR3 is built from 13 residues. The CDR3 loop is CASSKQGSTEAFF. The CDR3 region has the DNA TGTGCCAGCAGCAAACAGGGGTCCACTGAAGCTTTCTTT. Drawing the rest from reference TRBV2 and TRBJ1-1, the complete variable domain is EPEVTQTPSHQVTQMGQEVILRCVPISNHLYFYWYRQILGQKVEFLVSFYNNEISEKSEIFDDQFSVERPDGSNFTLKIRSTKLEDSAMYFCASSKQGSTEAFFGQGTRLTVV.

V usage is TRBV7-6 and J usage is TRBJ1-3, with TRBD1 matching 10 bases. CDR3 length equals 17 residues. With 1 base clipped from V and 3 bases from J, the junction kept 6 bases outside the gene matches. The germline V gene encodes CDR1 SGHVS and CDR2 FNYEAQ. The CDR3 DNA reads as TGTGCCAGCAGCTTAGTCGTCGGGACAGGGGTTGGAAACACCATATATTTT. This encodes CASSLVVGTGVGNTIYF.

This clone was picked up a small number of times. The V and J genes are TRBV4-2 and TRBJ1-2; no clear D. CDR1 LGHNA and CDR2 YNFKEQ come from the germline V gene. The CDR3 contains 12 residues. V dropped 5 bases and J dropped 2 bases, with 6 bases sitting between them. The DNA for the CDR3 is TGTGCCAGCAGCGTACAGAACTATGGCTACACCTTC. It encodes CASSVQNYGYTF.